The T cell receptor (beta chain) described here comes from a study of T-cell reconstitution after alpha-beta-depleted transplantation in children. Study conclusions and caveats: Reported findings indicate that, about two months after transplant, alpha-beta T cells came from several hundred expanded clones, which were derived from non-depleted graft cells.

The TCRbeta library incorporated unique molecular identifiers. TCRdb redid the calling of the PCR reads with MiXCR, one entry per CDR3 protein. The sample lists some 120,000 distinct CDR3 sequences; under 13% were seen once. This clonotype was seen a few times. Its antigen is unknown. This CDR3 contains 16 residues. Germline CDR1 is SEHNR and CDR2 is FQNEAQ (reference sequence). The germline V and J ends were trimmed by 0 bases and 2 bases, with 12 bases remaining between them. This sequence originates from a boy aged 2 to 10 with acute lymphoblastic leukemia, due to receive a stem cell transplant. This chain links TRBV7-9 with TRBJ2-3, with D perhaps being TRBD1 or TRBD2 (6 bases each). Source: PBMCs, taken before TCRalphabeta/CD19-depleted stem cell transplant. The CDR3 sequence is CASSLAGGRFTDTQYF. The CDR3 DNA is TGTGCCAGCAGCTTAGCGGGGGGCAGATTCACAGATACGCAGTATTTT. Using reference TRBV7-9 and TRBJ2-3 for the parts outside the CDR3, the full variable domain is DTGVSQNPRHKITKRGQNVTFRCDPISEHNRLYWYRQTLGQGPEFLTYFQNEAQLEKSRLLSDRFSAERPKGSFSTLEIQRTEQGDSAMYLCASSLAGGRFTDTQYFGPGTRLTVL.